The present TCR beta chain was sequenced within a study of monozygotic twins with inflammatory bowel disease. Whole-study results and caveats: Neither one strong signal nor one clonotype associated with IBD was supported.

The CDR3 contains 13 residues. In germline, CDR1 is SNHLY, CDR2 FYNNEI. Remarks on this clonotype: Its antigen is unknown.

Each CDR3 protein gets one entry in TCRdb, which reprocessed the 5' RACE reads and gives no DNA. The table for this sample gives over 150,000 distinct CDR3 sequences. Blood samples of approximately 2.7 ml were drawn from every donor. Sequenced material: blood. This sequence was found in a human donor with ulcerative colitis or Crohn's disease, or a healthy co-twin of an affected twin (not recorded which). The chain combines TRBV2 with TRBJ2-2. CDR3 region: CASRLVGTGELFF. Drawing the rest from reference TRBV2 and TRBJ2-2, the complete variable domain is EPEVTQTPSHQVTQMGQEVILRCVPISNHLYFYWYRQILGQKVEFLVSFYNNEISEKSEIFDDQFSVERPDGSNFTLKIRSTKLEDSAMYFCASRLVGTGELFFGEGSRLTVL.